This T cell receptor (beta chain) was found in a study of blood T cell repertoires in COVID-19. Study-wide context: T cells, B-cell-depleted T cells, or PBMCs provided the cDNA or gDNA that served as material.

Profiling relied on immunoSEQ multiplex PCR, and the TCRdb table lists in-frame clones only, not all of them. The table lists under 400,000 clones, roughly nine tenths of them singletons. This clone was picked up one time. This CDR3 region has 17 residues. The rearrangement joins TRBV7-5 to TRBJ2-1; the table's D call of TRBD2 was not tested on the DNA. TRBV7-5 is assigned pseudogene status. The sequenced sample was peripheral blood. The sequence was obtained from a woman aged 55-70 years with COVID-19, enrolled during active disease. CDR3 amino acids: CVRSLRKAGSSYNEQFF. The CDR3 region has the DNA TGTGTCAGAAGCTTAAGGAAGGCGGGAAGCTCCTACAATGAGCAGTTCTTC.